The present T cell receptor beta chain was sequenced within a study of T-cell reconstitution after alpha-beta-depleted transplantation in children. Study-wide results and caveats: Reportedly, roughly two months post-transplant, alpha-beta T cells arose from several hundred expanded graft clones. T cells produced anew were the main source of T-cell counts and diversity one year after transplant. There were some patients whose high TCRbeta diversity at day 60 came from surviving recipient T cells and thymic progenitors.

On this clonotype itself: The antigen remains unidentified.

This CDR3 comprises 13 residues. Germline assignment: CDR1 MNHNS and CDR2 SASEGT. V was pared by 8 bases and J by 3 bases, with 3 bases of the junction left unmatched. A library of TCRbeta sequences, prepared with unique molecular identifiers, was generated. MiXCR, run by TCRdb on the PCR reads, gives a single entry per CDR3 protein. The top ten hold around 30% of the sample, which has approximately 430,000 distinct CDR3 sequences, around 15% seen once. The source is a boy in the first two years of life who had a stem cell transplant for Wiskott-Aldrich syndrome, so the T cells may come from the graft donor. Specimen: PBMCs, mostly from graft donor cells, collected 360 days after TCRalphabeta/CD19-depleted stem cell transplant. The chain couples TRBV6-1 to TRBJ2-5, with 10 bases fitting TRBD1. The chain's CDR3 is CASGTGAEETQYF. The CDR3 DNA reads TGTGCCAGCGGGACAGGGGCTGAAGAGACCCAGTACTTC.